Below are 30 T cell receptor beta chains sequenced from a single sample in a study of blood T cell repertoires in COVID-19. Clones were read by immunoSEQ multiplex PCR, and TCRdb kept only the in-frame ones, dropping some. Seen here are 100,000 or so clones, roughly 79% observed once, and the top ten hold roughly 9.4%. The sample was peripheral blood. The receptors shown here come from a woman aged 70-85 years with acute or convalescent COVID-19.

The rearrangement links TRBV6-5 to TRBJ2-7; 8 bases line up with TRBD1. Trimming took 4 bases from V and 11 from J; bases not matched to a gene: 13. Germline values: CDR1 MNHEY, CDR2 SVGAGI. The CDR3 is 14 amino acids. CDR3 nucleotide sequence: TGTGCCAGCAGTTCCGGACAGGGAGAGGCTTGTGAGTACTTC. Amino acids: CASSSGQGEACEYF.

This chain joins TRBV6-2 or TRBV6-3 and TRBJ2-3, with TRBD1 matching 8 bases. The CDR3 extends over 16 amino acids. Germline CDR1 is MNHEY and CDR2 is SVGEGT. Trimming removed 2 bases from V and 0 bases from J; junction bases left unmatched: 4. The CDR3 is CASSYPRTGSTDTQYF. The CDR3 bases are TGTGCCAGCAGTTACCCCCGGACAGGGAGCACAGATACGCAGTATTTT.

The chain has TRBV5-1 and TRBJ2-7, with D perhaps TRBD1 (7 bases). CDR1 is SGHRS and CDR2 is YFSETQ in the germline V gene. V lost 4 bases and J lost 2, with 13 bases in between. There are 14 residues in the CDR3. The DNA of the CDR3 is TGCGCCAGCAGCCGGGGGACAGAGACCTACGAGCAGTACTTC. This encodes CASSRGTETYEQYF. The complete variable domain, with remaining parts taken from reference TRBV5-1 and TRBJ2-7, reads KAGVTQTPRYLIKTRGQQVTLSCSPISGHRSVSWYQQTPGQGLQFLFEYFSETQRNKGNFPGRFSGRQFSNSRSEMNVSTLELGDSALYLCASSRGTETYEQYFGPGTRLTVT.

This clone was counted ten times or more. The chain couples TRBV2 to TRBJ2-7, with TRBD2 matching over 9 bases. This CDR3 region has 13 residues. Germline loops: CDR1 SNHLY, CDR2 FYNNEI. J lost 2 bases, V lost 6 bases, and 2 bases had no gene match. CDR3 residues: CASRGGRAYEQYF. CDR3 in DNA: TGTGCCAGCAGGGGCGGGAGGGCCTACGAGCAGTACTTC.

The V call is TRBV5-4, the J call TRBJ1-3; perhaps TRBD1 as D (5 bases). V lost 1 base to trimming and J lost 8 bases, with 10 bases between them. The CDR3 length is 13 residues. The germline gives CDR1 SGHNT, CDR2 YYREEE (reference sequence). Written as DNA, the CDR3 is TGTGCCAGCAGCTTGACCGGGGGGGACACCATATATTTT. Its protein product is CASSLTGGDTIYF.

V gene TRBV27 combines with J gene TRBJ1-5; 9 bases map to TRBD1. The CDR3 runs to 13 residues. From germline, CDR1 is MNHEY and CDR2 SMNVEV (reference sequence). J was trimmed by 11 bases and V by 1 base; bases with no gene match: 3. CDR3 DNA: TGTGCCAGCAGTTTATATGGGACAGGGACCCAGCATTTT. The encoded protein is CASSLYGTGTQHF.

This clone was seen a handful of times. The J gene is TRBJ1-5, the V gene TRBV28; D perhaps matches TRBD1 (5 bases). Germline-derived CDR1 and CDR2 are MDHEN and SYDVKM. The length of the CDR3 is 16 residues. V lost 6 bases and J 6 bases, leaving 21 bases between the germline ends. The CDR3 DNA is TGTGCCAGCAGCCAGGGAACCGACATGGCCAGTCAGCCCCAGCATTTT. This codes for CASSQGTDMASQPQHF.

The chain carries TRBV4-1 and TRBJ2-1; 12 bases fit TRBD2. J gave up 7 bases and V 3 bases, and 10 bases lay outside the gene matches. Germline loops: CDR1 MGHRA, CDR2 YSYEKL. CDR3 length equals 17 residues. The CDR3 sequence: CASSHASGRAPRNEQFF. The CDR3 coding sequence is TGCGCCAGCAGCCACGCTAGCGGGAGGGCCCCTCGAAATGAGCAGTTCTTC.

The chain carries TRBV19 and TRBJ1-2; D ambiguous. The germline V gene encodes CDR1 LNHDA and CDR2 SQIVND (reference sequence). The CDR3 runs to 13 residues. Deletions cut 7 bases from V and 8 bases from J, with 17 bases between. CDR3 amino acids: CASKANGREGYTF. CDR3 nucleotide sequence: TGTGCCAGTAAGGCGAATGGGCGCGAGGGCTACACCTTC.

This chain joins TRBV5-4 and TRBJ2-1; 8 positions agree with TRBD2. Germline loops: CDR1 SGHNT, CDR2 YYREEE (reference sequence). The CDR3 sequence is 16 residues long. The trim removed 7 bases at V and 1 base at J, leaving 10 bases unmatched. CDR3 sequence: CASGTGGGFSYNEQFF. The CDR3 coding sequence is TGTGCCAGCGGGACTGGCGGGGGGTTTTCCTACAATGAGCAGTTCTTC.

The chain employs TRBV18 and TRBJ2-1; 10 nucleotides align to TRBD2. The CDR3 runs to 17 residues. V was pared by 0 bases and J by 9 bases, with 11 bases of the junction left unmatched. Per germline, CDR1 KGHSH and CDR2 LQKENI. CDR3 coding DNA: TGTGCCAGCTCACCACCGGGACTAGCGAGGCCGAGTGGTGAGCAGTTCTTC. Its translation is CASSPPGLARPSGEQFF.

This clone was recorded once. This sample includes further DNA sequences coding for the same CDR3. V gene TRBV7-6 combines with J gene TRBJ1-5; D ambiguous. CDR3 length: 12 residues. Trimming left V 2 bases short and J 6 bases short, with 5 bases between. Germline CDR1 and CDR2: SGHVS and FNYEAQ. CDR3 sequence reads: CASSLRGQPQHF. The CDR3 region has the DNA TGTGCCAGCAGCTTAAGAGGTCAGCCCCAGCATTTT.

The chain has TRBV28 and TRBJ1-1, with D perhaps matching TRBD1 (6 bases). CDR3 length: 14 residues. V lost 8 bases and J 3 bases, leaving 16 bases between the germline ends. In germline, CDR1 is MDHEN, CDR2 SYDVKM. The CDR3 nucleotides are TGTGCCAGCTACCGGCAGGGGTCCTACACTGAAGCTTTCTTT. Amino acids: CASYRQGSYTEAFF.

The CDR3 bases are TGTGCCTGGAGTGGGGACAGGGTGACCGGGGAGCTGTTTTTT. Its translation is CAWSGDRVTGELFF. The gene calls are TRBV30 and TRBJ2-2, with TRBD1 matching over 9 bases. Germline loops: CDR1 GTSNPN, CDR2 SVGIG (reference sequence). With V trimmed by 1 base and J by 5 bases, 2 bases remained unmatched. This CDR3 region has 14 residues.

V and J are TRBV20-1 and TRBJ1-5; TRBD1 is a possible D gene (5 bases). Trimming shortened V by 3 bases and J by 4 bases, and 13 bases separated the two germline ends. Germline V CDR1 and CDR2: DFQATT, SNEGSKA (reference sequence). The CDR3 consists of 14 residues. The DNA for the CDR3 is TGCAGTGCTAGTCACCGGGGGAGGAATCAGCCCCAGCATTTT. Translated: CSASHRGRNQPQHF.

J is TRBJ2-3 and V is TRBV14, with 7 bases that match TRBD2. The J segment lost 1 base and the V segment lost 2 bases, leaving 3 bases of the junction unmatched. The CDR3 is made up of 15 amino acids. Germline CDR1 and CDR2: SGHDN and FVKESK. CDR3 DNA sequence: TGTGCCAGCAGCCAATGGGGAGGGGGCACAGATACGCAGTATTTT. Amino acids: CASSQWGGGTDTQYF.

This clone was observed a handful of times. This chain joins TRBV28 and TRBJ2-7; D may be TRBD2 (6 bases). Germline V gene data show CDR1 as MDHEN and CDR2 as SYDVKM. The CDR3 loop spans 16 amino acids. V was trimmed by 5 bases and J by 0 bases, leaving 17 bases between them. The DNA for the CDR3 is TGTGCCAGCAGTACCCTTGGCGGGAAGCCCTCCTACGAGCAGTACTTC. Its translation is CASSTLGGKPSYEQYF.

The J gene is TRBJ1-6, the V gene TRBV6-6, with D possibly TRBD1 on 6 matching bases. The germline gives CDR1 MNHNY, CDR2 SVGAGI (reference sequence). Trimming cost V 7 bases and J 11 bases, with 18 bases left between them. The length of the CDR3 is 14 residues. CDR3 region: CASTPAAQGTPLHF. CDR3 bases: TGTGCCAGCACCCCGGCGGCCCAGGGGACACCCCTCCACTTT.

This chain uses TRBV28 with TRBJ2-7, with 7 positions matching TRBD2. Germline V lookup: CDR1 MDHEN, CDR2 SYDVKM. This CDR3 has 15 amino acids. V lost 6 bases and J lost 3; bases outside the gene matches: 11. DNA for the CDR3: TGTGCCAGCAGCAGAGCGGGGTACAAAGGCTACGAGCAGTACTTC. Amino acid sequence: CASSRAGYKGYEQYF.

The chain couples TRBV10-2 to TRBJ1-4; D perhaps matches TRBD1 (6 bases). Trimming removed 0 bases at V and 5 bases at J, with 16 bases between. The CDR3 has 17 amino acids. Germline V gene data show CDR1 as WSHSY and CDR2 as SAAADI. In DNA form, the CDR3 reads TGCGCCAGCAGTGAGTCGGGGATGAGGGGGATAAATGAAAAACTGTTTTTT. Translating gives CASSESGMRGINEKLFF.

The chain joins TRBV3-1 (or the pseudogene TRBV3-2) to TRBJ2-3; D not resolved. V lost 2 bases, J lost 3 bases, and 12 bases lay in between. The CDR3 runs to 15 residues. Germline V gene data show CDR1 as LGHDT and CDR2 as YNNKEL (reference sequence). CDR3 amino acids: CASSQSVLGTDTQYF. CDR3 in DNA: TGTGCCAGCAGCCAATCGGTCCTCGGGACAGATACGCAGTATTTT.

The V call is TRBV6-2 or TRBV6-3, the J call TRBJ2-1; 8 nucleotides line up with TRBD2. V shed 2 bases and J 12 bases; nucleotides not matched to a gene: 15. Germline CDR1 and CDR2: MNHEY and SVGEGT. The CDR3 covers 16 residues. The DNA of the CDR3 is TGTGCCAGCAGTTACGAAATCCTTAGCGGGGCCCTGGGGCAGTTCTTC. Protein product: CASSYEILSGALGQFF.

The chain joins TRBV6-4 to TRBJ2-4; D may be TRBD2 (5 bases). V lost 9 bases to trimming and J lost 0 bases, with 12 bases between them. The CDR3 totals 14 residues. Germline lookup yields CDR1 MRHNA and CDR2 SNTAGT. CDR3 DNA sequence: TGTGCCAGACCAAGCGGAATAGCCAAAAACATTCAGTACTTC. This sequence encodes CARPSGIAKNIQYF.

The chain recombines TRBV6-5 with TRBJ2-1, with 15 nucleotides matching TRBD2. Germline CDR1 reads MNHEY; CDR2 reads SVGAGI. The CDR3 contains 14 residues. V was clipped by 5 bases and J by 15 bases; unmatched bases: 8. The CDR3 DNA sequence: TGTGCCAGCAGTCCTAGGACTAGCGGGGGGGCGAGGTTCTTC. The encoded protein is CASSPRTSGGARFF.

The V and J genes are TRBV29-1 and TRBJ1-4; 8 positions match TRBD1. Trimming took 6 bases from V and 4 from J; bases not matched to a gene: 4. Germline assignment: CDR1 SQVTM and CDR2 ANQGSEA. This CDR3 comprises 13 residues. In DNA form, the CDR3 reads TGCAGCGTGGGACAGGATAATAATGAAAAACTGTTTTTT. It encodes CSVGQDNNEKLFF. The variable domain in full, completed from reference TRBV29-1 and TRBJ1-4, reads SAVISQKPSRDICQRGTSLTIQCQVDSQVTMMFWYRQQPGQSLTLIATANQGSEATYESGFVIDKFPISRPNLTFSTLTVSNMSPEDSSIYLCSVGQDNNEKLFFGSGTQLSVL.

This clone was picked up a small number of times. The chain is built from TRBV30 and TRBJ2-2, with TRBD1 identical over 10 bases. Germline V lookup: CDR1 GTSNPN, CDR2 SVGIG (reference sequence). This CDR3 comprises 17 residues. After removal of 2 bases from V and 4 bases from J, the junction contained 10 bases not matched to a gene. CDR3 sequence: CAWSSGRDRGFTGELFF. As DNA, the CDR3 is TGTGCCTGGAGTAGTGGCAGGGACAGGGGATTCACCGGGGAGCTGTTTTTT.

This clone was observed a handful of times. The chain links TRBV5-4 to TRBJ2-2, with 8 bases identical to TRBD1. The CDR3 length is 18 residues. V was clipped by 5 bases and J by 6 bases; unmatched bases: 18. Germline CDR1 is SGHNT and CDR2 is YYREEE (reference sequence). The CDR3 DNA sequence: TGTGCCAGCAGTGGGGCCAGGGGGCGCGCCGTCCGGTCCGGGGAGCTGTTTTTT. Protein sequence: CASSGARGRAVRSGELFF.

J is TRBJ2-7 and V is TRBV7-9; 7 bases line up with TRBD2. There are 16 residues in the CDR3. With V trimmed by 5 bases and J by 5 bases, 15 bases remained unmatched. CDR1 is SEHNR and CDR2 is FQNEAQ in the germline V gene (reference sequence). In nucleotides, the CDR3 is TGTGCCAGCAGCCCAAAGATGGGGGAGGGCCTCGACGAGCAGTACTTC. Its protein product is CASSPKMGEGLDEQYF. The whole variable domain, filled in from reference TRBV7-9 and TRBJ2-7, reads DTGVSQNPRHKITKRGQNVTFRCDPISEHNRLYWYRQTLGQGPEFLTYFQNEAQLEKSRLLSDRFSAERPKGSFSTLEIQRTEQGDSAMYLCASSPKMGEGLDEQYFGPGTRLTVT.

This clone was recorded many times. The CDR3 loop is CASSLGGSSYNEQFF. The CDR3 DNA follows: TGCGCCAGCAGCTTGGGCGGGAGCTCCTACAATGAGCAGTTCTTC. This chain connects TRBV5-1 to TRBJ2-1; 7 nucleotides match TRBD2. The CDR3 loop spans 15 amino acids. The germline gives CDR1 SGHRS, CDR2 YFSETQ. After removal of 0 bases from V and 0 bases from J, the junction contained 0 bases not matched to a gene.

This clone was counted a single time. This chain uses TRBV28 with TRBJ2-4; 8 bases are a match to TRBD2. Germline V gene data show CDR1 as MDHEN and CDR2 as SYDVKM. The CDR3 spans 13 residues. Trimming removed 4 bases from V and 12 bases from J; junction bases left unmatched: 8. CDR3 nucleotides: TGTGCCAGCAGTTCCGGGACTAGTCTTACTCAGTACTTC. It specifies CASSSGTSLTQYF.